Listed below are T cell receptor beta chains from one sample, sequenced in a study of T cell responses to AZD1222 COVID-19 vaccine. Repertoires were generated with immunoSEQ multiplex PCR, while TCRdb's copy carries only in-frame clones and drops some. The table has about 140,000 clones, roughly 90% seen once. The sample in question was peripheral blood, obtained on day 0 of AZD1222 vaccination. These receptor sequences come from an adult in good health. CDR3s include the opening cysteine and the closing phenylalanine or tryptophan. A D gene is named only where the DNA matches it firmly. Some rows mark clone size as missing; the rest say once, few, many or name a class of expanded clone.

>TRBV7-6|.|TRBJ2-5|.
CASSLFDTRETQYF
TGTGCCAGCAGCTTATTCGACACGCGGGAGACCCAGTACTTC
>TRBV6-5|once|TRBJ1-1|.
CASRPRGTEAFF
TGTGCCAGCAGGCCGAGAGGGACTGAAGCTTTCTTT
>TRBV12-5|.|TRBJ2-5|TRBD2
CASGTGGRETQYF
TGTGCTAGTGGCACGGGGGGGCGGGAGACCCAGTACTTC
>TRBV20-1|.|TRBJ1-1|.
CSARGNTEAFF
TGCAGTGCTAGGGGGAACACTGAAGCTTTCTTT
>TRBV6-6|.|TRBJ1-4|.
CASSSRAENEKLFF
TGTGCCAGCAGTTCCCGGGCCGAAAATGAAAAACTGTTTTTT
>TRBV19|.|TRBJ1-1|.
CASSIEGAGNTEAFF
TGTGCCAGTAGTATTGAAGGGGCGGGAAACACTGAAGCTTTCTTT
>TRBV10-3|.|TRBJ2-5|.
CAISEFPTTAETQYF
TGTGCCATCAGTGAGTTTCCCACCACGGCAGAGACCCAGTACTTC
>TRBV9|.|TRBJ1-4|TRBD1
CASSGQGGLEKLFF
TGTGCCAGCAGCGGACAGGGGGGGCTTGAAAAACTGTTTTTT
>TRBV21-1|.|TRBJ2-3|.
CASSPRTGGRAGDTQYF
TGTGCCAGCAGCCCTCGGACAGGGGGACGTGCGGGGGATACGCAGTATTTT
>TRBV27|.|TRBJ2-5|.
CASSLSGQPRAETQYF
TGTGCCAGCAGTTTATCGGGGCAGCCGAGGGCAGAGACCCAGTACTTC
>TRBV19|.|TRBJ1-2|TRBD1
CASAGQDDYGYTF
TGTGCCAGTGCCGGACAGGATGACTATGGCTACACCTTC
>TRBV7-2|.|TRBJ2-5|TRBD2
CASSYSSGSQETQYF
TGTGCCAGCAGCTATTCTAGCGGATCACAAGAGACCCAGTACTTC
>TRBV21-1|.|TRBJ2-2|.
CASSKAGQGDTGELFF
TGTGCCAGCAGCAAAGCAGGACAGGGGGACACCGGGGAGCTGTTTTTT
>TRBV12-3/TRBV12-4|.|TRBJ2-5|.
CASSPQRLETQYF
TGTGCCAGCAGCCCGCAACGCCTAGAGACCCAGTACTTC
>TRBV27|many|TRBJ1-5|TRBD1
CASSLSRTGAGIGQPQHF
TGTGCCAGCAGTTTATCACGAACAGGGGCAGGGATTGGTCAGCCCCAGCATTTT
>TRBV7-3|.|TRBJ2-5|TRBD2
CASSPAGTSLETQYF
TGTGCCAGCAGCCCCGCTGGGACTAGTTTAGAGACCCAGTACTTC
>TRBV5-4|few|TRBJ1-2|.
CASSSNLHRDLGYTF
TGTGCCAGCAGCTCAAATCTTCACAGGGATCTTGGCTACACCTTC
>TRBV30|.|TRBJ2-3|.
CAWKDLGRSTDTQYF
TGTGCCTGGAAGGATTTAGGGCGGTCCACAGATACGCAGTATTTT
>TRBV5-1|.|TRBJ2-1|TRBD2
CASSLAGGNEQFF
TGCGCCAGCAGCCTAGCGGGGGGGAATGAGCAGTTCTTC
>TRBV7-9|.|TRBJ1-1|.
CASSLYLGDTEAFF
TGTGCCAGCAGCTTATATTTGGGGGACACTGAAGCTTTCTTT
>TRBV7-3|.|TRBJ2-3|.
CASSLIGGSVTDTQYF
TGTGCCAGCAGCTTAATTGGGGGTTCAGTCACAGATACGCAGTATTTT
>TRBV24-1|.|TRBJ1-1|.
CATSDLEGLAFF
TGTGCCACCAGTGATTTGGAGGGGTTGGCTTTCTTT
>TRBV4-3|once|TRBJ2-2|TRBD1
CASSQDGIGQGGAGELFF
TGCGCCAGCAGCCAAGATGGTATAGGACAGGGAGGCGCCGGGGAGCTGTTTTTT
>TRBV4-2|.|TRBJ2-1|.
CASSQDDVSDNNEQFF
TGTGCCAGCAGCCAAGATGACGTATCGGATAACAATGAGCAGTTCTTC
>TRBV28|.|TRBJ2-7|TRBD1
CASREGGQGLHEQYF
TGTGCCAGCAGAGAGGGGGGACAGGGTCTCCACGAGCAGTACTTC
>TRBV9|.|TRBJ1-2|.
CASSNKGGVYGYTF
TGTGCCAGCAGTAATAAAGGGGGGGTCTATGGCTACACCTTC
>TRBV28|.|TRBJ2-5|TRBD2
CASSFLAGGPRETQYF
TGTGCCAGCAGTTTCCTAGCGGGAGGCCCCCGAGAGACCCAGTACTTC
>TRBV28|.|TRBJ2-1|.
CASSSGRQGFYNEQFF
TGTGCCAGCAGTTCGGGCCGGCAGGGATTCTACAATGAGCAGTTCTTC
>TRBV3-1/TRBV3-2|.|TRBJ1-2|TRBD1
CASSLGTGIAYTF
TGTGCCAGCAGCCTCGGGACAGGGATAGCCTACACCTTC
>TRBV3-1/TRBV3-2|.|TRBJ1-2|.
CASSQGTVAYGYTF
TGTGCCAGCAGCCAAGGGACCGTGGCCTATGGCTACACCTTC
>TRBV28|.|TRBJ2-1|TRBD2
CASSPSRAGLNEQFF
TGTGCCAGCAGTCCGTCTCGAGCGGGGCTCAATGAGCAGTTCTTC
>TRBV7-9|.|TRBJ2-7|.
CASSFPTGQFLNSYEQYF
TGTGCCAGCAGCTTCCCAACAGGACAGTTTCTAAACTCCTACGAGCAGTACTTC
>TRBV7-2|.|TRBJ2-1|.
CASSLRRAPSSEQFF
TGTGCCAGCAGCTTAAGGCGGGCCCCATCATCTGAGCAGTTCTTC
>TRBV27|few|TRBJ1-1|.
CASSFLQVNTEAFF
TGTGCCAGCAGTTTCTTACAGGTGAACACTGAAGCTTTCTTT
>TRBV13|.|TRBJ1-2|TRBD1
CASSLAGGAYGYTF
TGTGCCAGCAGCTTAGCAGGGGGCGCGTATGGCTACACCTTC
>TRBV10-2|.|TRBJ1-5|.
CASSEPGTQPQHF
TGCGCCAGCAGTGAGCCCGGGACCCAGCCCCAGCATTTT
>TRBV5-6|.|TRBJ2-7|TRBD1
CASSMTTGAHEQYF
TGTGCCAGCAGCATGACGACAGGGGCCCACGAGCAGTACTTC
>TRBV11-1|.|TRBJ2-7|.
CASSLTWEYSYEQYF
TGTGCCAGCAGCTTAACGTGGGAATACTCCTACGAGCAGTACTTC
>TRBV5-1|once|TRBJ1-2|TRBD1
CASSPRQGDGYTF
TGCGCCAGCAGCCCCCGCCAGGGGGACGGCTACACCTTC
>TRBV7-9|.|TRBJ1-1|.
CASSSLGRLNTEAFF
TGTGCCAGCAGCTCGTTGGGACGGCTGAACACTGAAGCTTTCTTT
>TRBV29-1|.|TRBJ1-2|.
CSVSLRGGYTF
TGCAGCGTGAGCCTGCGGGGTGGCTACACCTTC
>TRBV18|.|TRBJ1-1|TRBD1
CATTGQGTEAFF
TGTGCCACCACCGGACAGGGCACTGAAGCTTTCTTT
>TRBV7-8|.|TRBJ1-2|.
CASSLDPGFNYGYTF
TGTGCCAGCAGCTTAGACCCAGGGTTTAACTATGGCTACACCTTC
>TRBV10-3|.|TRBJ1-1|.
CAISRASRTEAFF
TGTGCCATCAGTAGGGCTAGTCGTACTGAAGCTTTCTTT
>TRBV5-4|.|TRBJ1-4|TRBD1
CASSGTGNEKLFF
TGTGCCAGCAGCGGGACAGGGAATGAAAAACTGTTTTTT